Presented here are 15 T cell receptor beta chains from one specimen sequenced in a study of T cells in localized non-small cell lung cancer. Libraries were prepared by immunoSEQ multiplex PCR; TCRdb keeps only in-frame clonotypes and omits some of them. The sample has about 79,000 clones; just under 85% are singletons. Here the sequenced sample was peripheral blood, taken before any cancer treatment. The receptors stem from a female donor older than 55 with stage I lung adenocarcinoma.

This chain connects TRBV6-5 to TRBJ2-2, with TRBD1 as a possible D gene (6 bases). Trimming stripped 8 bases from V and 1 base from J, with 14 bases between. The CDR3 sequence is 15 residues long. The germline gives CDR1 MNHEY, CDR2 SVGAGI. Here the CDR3 reads CASASGTQNTGELFF. CDR3 bases: TGTGCCAGCGCTTCCGGGACACAGAACACCGGGGAGCTGTTTTTT.

This CDR3 reads CASRRDRGSNYGYTF. CDR3 DNA: TGTGCCAGCAGGCGTGACAGGGGGTCCAACTATGGCTACACCTTC. The chain is built from TRBV6-5 and TRBJ1-2, with TRBD1 matching 9 bases. The CDR3 is made up of 15 amino acids. J lost 2 bases, V lost 6 bases, and 7 bases had no gene match. Germline V CDR1 and CDR2: MNHEY, SVGAGI.

This chain connects TRBV6-5 to TRBJ1-2, with 10 bases matching TRBD1. Germline CDR1 MNHEY, CDR2 SVGAGI. CDR3 length equals 15 residues. The V and J ends lost 4 bases and 9 bases, in that order; junction bases with no gene match: 11. CDR3 coding DNA: TGTGCCAGCAGTTTCCGGGACAGGGGTCGTGTTAGCTACACCTTC. It encodes CASSFRDRGRVSYTF.

J is TRBJ1-4 and V is TRBV4-1; a possible D gene is TRBD1 (6 bases). The CDR3 consists of 16 residues. The V and J ends lost 0 bases and 8 bases respectively, with 16 bases between them. Germline V gives CDR1 MGHRA, CDR2 YSYEKL. CDR3 bases: TGCGCCAGCAGCCAAGATCGTAGGGGGGCCGCGGAAAAACTGTTTTTT. The encoded protein is CASSQDRRGAAEKLFF.

The CDR3 reads CASSQDLPSGNTIYF. The CDR3 region has the DNA TGTGCCAGCAGCCAAGATTTGCCAAGTGGAAACACCATATATTTT. J is TRBJ1-3 and V is TRBV4-2; no firm D call. CDR3 size: 15 residues. Germline assignment: CDR1 LGHNA and CDR2 YNFKEQ. Between the trimmed V and J ends, which lost 0 bases and 3 bases, there was a span of 9 bases.

V and J are TRBV19 and TRBJ2-1; 9 bases agree with TRBD2. The length of the CDR3 is 16 residues. Germline V lookup: CDR1 LNHDA, CDR2 SQIVND (reference sequence). J gave up 6 bases and V 0 bases, and 6 bases lay outside the gene matches. The chain's CDR3 is CASSIEGTSRGNEQFF. In nucleotides, the CDR3 is TGTGCCAGTAGTATAGAGGGGACTAGCCGTGGCAATGAGCAGTTCTTC.

V is TRBV10-3 and J is TRBJ2-7; 7 bases line up with TRBD1. Looked up from germline, CDR1 is ENHRY and CDR2 is SYGVKD. This CDR3 has 12 amino acids. V gave up 10 bases and J gave up 2 bases; unmatched junction bases: 5. The CDR3 coding sequence is TGTGCCACCCAGGGGGACACCTACGAGCAGTACTTC. It encodes CATQGDTYEQYF.

The chain uses TRBV6-5 and TRBJ2-1; D gene uncertain. Looked up from germline, CDR1 is MNHEY and CDR2 is SVGAGI. V was trimmed by 6 bases and J by 10 bases, leaving 10 bases between them. The CDR3 has 11 residues. The DNA for the CDR3 is TGTGCCAGCAGGGTTTTTGGAGAGCAGTTCTTC. This encodes CASRVFGEQFF.

The rearrangement joins TRBV29-1 to TRBJ2-1, with TRBD2 matching over 7 bases. This CDR3 has 17 amino acids. Germline CDR1 reads SQVTM; CDR2 reads ANQGSEA. With V trimmed by 7 bases and J by 8 bases, 23 bases remained unmatched. This CDR3 is CSAPFRGEGSSVYEQFF. The CDR3 DNA reads as TGCAGCGCCCCATTCCGCGGGGAGGGCTCGAGTGTCTATGAGCAGTTCTTC.

The rearrangement uses TRBV19 and TRBJ1-1, with TRBD1 matching 8 bases. The CDR3 runs to 20 residues. With 3 bases clipped from V and 4 bases from J, the junction kept 22 bases outside the gene matches. Germline V gives CDR1 LNHDA, CDR2 SQIVND (reference sequence). The CDR3 DNA follows: TGTGCCAGTAGTATTTGGGCATACCCGGTCATAGGACAGGGTATCACTGAAGCTTTCTTT. Translation gives CASSIWAYPVIGQGITEAFF.

The chain recombines TRBV27 with TRBJ2-7, with 7 bases aligning to TRBD1. Germline trimming cut 6 bases from V and 2 bases from J; bases unmatched to any gene: 4. The CDR3 runs 13 residues. Germline CDR1 MNHEY, CDR2 SMNVEV (reference sequence). The CDR3 protein is CASRSDRTYEQYF. CDR3 sequence (DNA): TGTGCCAGCAGGTCGGACAGGACCTACGAGCAGTACTTC.

CDR3: CASSTGTATEAFF. The CDR3, as DNA: TGTGCCAGCAGTACCGGGACAGCTACTGAAGCTTTCTTT. The chain is built from TRBV11-1 and TRBJ1-1; 7 positions match TRBD1. Germline V gene sequence: CDR1 SGHAT, CDR2 FQDESV (reference sequence). V shed 6 bases and J 5 bases; nucleotides not matched to a gene: 6. The CDR3 has 13 amino acids. The whole variable domain, remainder taken from reference TRBV11-1 and TRBJ1-1, is EAEVAQSPRYKITEKSQAVAFWCDPISGHATLYWYRQILGQGPELLVQFQDESVVDDSQLPKDRFSAERLKGVDSTLKIQPAELGDSAMYLCASSTGTATEAFFGQGTRLTVV.

V gene TRBV18 combines with J gene TRBJ2-5; no clear D. Germline lookup yields CDR1 KGHSH and CDR2 LQKENI. Between the trimmed V and J ends, which lost 0 bases and 4 bases, there was a span of 6 bases. The CDR3 spans 13 residues. The chain's CDR3 is CASSPPVGETQYF. For the CDR3, the DNA is TGTGCCAGCTCACCACCGGTGGGAGAGACCCAGTACTTC. The full variable domain, completed using reference TRBV18 and TRBJ2-5, is NAGVMQNPRHLVRRRGQEARLRCSPMKGHSHVYWYRQLPEEGLKFMVYLQKENIIDESGMPKERFSAEFPKEGPSILRIQQVVRGDSAAYFCASSPPVGETQYFGPGTRLLVL.

The V call is TRBV7-8, the J call TRBJ1-1; 10 bases align to TRBD1. Trimming took 6 bases from V and 1 from J; bases not matched to a gene: 11. This CDR3 spans 17 amino acids. Germline V lookup: CDR1 SGHVS, CDR2 FQNEAQ. The CDR3 bases are TGTGCCAGCAGTTCTCTCCGGGACAGGGGACCGAACACTGAAGCTTTCTTT. It encodes CASSSLRDRGPNTEAFF.

V and J are TRBV5-1 and TRBJ2-7; D is uncertain. The CDR3 has 11 residues. Trimming removed 4 bases at V and 6 bases at J, with 8 bases between. Germline V gene sequence: CDR1 SGHRS, CDR2 YFSETQ. CDR3: CASSLGFEQYF. The CDR3 nucleotides read TGCGCCAGCAGCCTAGGGTTCGAGCAGTACTTC.